This TCR beta chain was observed in a study of T cells in Graves' hyperthyroidism and ophthalmopathy. The investigators amplified TCR beta CDR3 regions from RNA transcripts. First-round RT-PCR with HTBI primers amplified the TCR CDR3 region. TCRdb reprocessed the multiplex PCR reads via MiXCR and lists one record per CDR3 protein. In the table there are some 400,000 distinct CDR3 sequences, under 20% of which are singletons. Per germline, CDR1 DFQATT and CDR2 SNEGSKA (reference sequence). V shed 2 bases, J shed 3 bases, and the junction held 6 bases outside the gene matches. The CDR3 runs to 16 residues. This clonotype was seen a handful of times.

The sequence came from a woman under 30 with Graves' hyperthyroidism. Sequenced input: blood. The J gene is TRBJ2-2, the V gene TRBV20-1, with 10 positions matching TRBD2. CDR3 bases: TGCAGTGCTAGACTATTAGCGGGGGGTTACACCGGGGAGCTGTTTTTT. Translating it yields CSARLLAGGYTGELFF.